Here is one T cell receptor (beta chain) with its context. No cognate antigen has been identified for it. Base quality data are lacking; no much larger clone is found one base away. TCR beta libraries were generated from genomic DNA with the immunoSEQ kit, following the manufacturer's recommendations. To prepare the libraries, a first multiplex PCR with proprietary primers was run, followed by a second PCR that added unique barcodes, and a bead cleanup was done after each round. A kit-provided positive control reaction and a negative control reaction were included in every sample batch. The final libraries underwent checking on an Agilent 4200 TapeStation D1000 ScreenTape, volumetric pooling, and quantification by qPCR. Sequencing was performed on an Illumina NextSeq500 with a MidOutput 150-cycle cartridge, and 156 Read1 and 15 Index1 cycles were run with kit custom primers. The pooled library was loaded at approximately 1.1 pM with a roughly 20% PhiX control spike-in. The published analysis was carried out like this. Vendor-processed data were analyzed in R, and a clonotype was defined as all T cells sharing the same CDR3 nucleotide sequence. In the clone abundance analyses, frequencies were normalized to the 10,000 most abundant clones in each sample. Public T cell clones, which averaged fewer than five per sample, were removed prior to analysis. Tumor-enriched clonotypes and baseline blood-enriched clonotypes were defined as those with an abundance difference of at least 32-fold between compartments. A beta-binomial differential abundance model was used to identify clonotypes that expanded or contracted between blood time points. Tumor-blood repertoire similarity was measured with the Baroni-Urbani and Buser coefficient, and groups were compared using two-tailed Wilcoxon tests in R. TCRdb limited this immuneACCESS table to in-frame rearrangements with V and J called. A share of clones is missing; checked studies link under half to unresolved V genes, and the rest is unexplained. Clone size and V and J calls were adopted from that table, with D and trimming inferred from the DNA. Within this sample are some 130,000 clones, with approximately 78% of them counted one time only. The ten largest clones capture over 1.5% of the sample.

According to the study, the label for this sample's time point signals: blood 2 weeks post-SBRT. The sample's treatment or condition label, in plain terms: 15 Gy SBRT to primary tumor, nephrectomy 4 weeks later. Serial peripheral blood from radiation-treated patients was sampled at baseline, 2 weeks and 4 weeks after SBRT to track tumor-enriched clonotypes. Renal cell carcinoma with clear cell pathology was present in all patients. Genomic DNA for TCR sequencing was prepared using the QIAamp DNA Blood Mini Kit (Qiagen). The analyses included only samples that passed all quality control checks. This specimen belongs to a study of radiation and T cells in renal cell carcinoma (TCRdb year 2020). For the study in its entirety: The samples were drawn from a clinical trial, where primary renal cell carcinomas were treated with 15 Gy of stereotactic body radiation therapy and then removed by nephrectomy 4 weeks afterward. A total of around 53 samples underwent TCR beta sequencing, made up of roughly 26 tumors and about 27 peripheral blood samples. A total of about 4 million unique CDR3 nucleotide sequences, encoding 2.5 million to 3 million unique CDR3 amino acid sequences, were found across all 55 or so samples. Broader findings and caveats from the paper: No pretreatment tumor biopsies were available, so the baseline intratumoral presence of clonotypes could not be determined. In blood, the top tumor clonotypes increased from baseline to 2 weeks after radiation and then shrank by 4 weeks, which suggests a temporary expansion of tumor-resident clones. With a single-armed trial design, the study had no way to address how radiation dose or scheduling affects the TCR repertoire. Blood repertoire dynamics were not followed beyond 4 weeks after treatment.

Counted from cysteine to phenylalanine, this CDR3 has 14 amino acids. Only CDR3 DNA remains: 42 bases, in frame from the first base. According to the germline V gene, CDR1 reads MNHNS and CDR2 reads SASEGT. After removal of 6 bases from V and 12 bases from J, the junction retains 14 bases not matched to a gene. The rearranged segments are TRBV6-1 and TRBJ1-5; 7 bases in between match TRBD1. The sequenced sample was blood, obtained from a patient whose treatment included radiotherapy and nephrectomy. The clonotype was recovered from a woman aged 55-70 years with renal cell carcinoma. The CDR3 region has the sequence CASSLDRTPIHQHF. The DNA is TGTGCCAGCAGCCTGGACAGGACGCCCATCCACCAGCATTTT.